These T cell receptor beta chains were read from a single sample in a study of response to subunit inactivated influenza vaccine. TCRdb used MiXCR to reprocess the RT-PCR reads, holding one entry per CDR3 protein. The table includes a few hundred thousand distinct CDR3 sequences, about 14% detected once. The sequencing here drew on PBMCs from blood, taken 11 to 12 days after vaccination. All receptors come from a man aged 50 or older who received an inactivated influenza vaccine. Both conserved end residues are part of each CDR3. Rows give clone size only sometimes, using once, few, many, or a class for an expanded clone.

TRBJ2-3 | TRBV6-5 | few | CASSYSSGGGGAVDTQYF
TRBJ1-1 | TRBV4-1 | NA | CASSGGKLGMNTEAFF
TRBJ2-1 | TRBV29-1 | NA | CSVRGGLGREQFF
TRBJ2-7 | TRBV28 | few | CASSLWQAAPYEQYF
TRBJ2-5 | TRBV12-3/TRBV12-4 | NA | CASSLGREGRETQYF
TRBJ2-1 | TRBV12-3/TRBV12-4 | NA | CASSLAHGSKQFF
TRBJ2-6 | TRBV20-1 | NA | CSAPPAGSNSGANVLTF
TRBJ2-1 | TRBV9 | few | CASSVTSTGSQWDEQFF
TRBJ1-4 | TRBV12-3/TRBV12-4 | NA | CASNPDGLWGEKLFF
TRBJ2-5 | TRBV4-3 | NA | CASSPILEWAQETQYF
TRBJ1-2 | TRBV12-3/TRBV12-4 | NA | CASSYNRGRYTF
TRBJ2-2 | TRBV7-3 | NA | CASSRVRDGELFF
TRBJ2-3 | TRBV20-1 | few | CSARDLQSISGGPASRTDTQYF
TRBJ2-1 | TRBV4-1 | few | CASSQGTRGYNEQFF
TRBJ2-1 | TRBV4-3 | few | CASSPRVSRGIYNEQFF
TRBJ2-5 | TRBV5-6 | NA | CASSYMAGETQYF
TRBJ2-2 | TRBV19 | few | CASSASGTSGRVDTGELFF
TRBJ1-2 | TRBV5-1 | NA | CASSLAPGTNYGYTF
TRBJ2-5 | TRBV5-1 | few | CASSHGQPGETQYF
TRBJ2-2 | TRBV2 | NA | CASGTDTGELFF
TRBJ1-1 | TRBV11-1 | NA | CASSLTPDTEAFF
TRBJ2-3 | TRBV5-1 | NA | CASSLADFGGTDTQYF
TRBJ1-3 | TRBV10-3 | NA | CAISESRAGPTNSGNTIYF
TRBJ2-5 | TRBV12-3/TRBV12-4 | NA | CASSPGTSGSRAQYF
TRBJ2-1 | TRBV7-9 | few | CASTQGGNEQFF
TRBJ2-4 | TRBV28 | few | CASRGQRLENIQYF
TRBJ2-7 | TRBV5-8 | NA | CASTPLEAGNIDEQYF
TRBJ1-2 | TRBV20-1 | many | CSARTGENYGYTF
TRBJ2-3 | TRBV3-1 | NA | CASSQGLAGSLNTQYF
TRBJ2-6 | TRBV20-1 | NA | CSARRPGLGGANVLTF
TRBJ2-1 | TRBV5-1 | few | CASSLASGSSGNEQFF
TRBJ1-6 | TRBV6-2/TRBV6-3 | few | CASSYFRTRDSPLHF
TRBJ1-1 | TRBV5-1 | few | CASSIGHANTEAFF
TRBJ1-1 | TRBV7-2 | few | CASSLLGTGYTEAFF
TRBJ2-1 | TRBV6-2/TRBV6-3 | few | CASSYSSRPGLAVRGTSEQFF
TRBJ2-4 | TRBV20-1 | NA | CSPSQGRAKNIQYF
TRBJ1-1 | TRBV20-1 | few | CSARDPAGRPNTEAFF
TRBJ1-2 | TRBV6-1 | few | CASSRRRGVPGYGYTF
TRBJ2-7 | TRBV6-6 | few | CASSYVHSYEQYF
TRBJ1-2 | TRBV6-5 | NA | CASSSKGREANYGYTF
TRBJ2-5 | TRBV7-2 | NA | CASTLPSSGTPEETQYF
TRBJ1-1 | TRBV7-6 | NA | CASSLDDYSTEAFF
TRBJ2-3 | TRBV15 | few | CATRVTRRSDTQYF
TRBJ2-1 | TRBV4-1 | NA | CASSRGGQAEFSNEQFF
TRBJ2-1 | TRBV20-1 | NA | CSAPISGGYANEQFF
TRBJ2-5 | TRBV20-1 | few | CSARDLDRETQYF
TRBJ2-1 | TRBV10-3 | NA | CAITSGTSGGGDRNEQFF
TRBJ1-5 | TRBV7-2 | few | CASSVHRGPQHF
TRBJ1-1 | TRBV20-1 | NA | CSARGPGRNTEAFF